This TCR beta chain was documented in a study of T cell responses to AZD1222 COVID-19 vaccine. General study points: An increase in Spike-specific TCR breadth and depth was observed after two AZD1222 doses. Possibly, clonal diversity was underestimated; donors were largely white British and included more females.

A note on this clone: Its antigen is not identified.

Profiling relied on immunoSEQ multiplex PCR, and the TCRdb table lists in-frame clones only, not all of them. The data hold about 130,000 clones, with approximately 94% observed a single time. The V end lost 2 bases, the J end lost 2 bases, and 13 bases lay between the germline ends. CDR1 and CDR2 from the germline V gene are SGHRS and YFSETQ. The CDR3 runs to 15 residues. This specimen was peripheral blood, taken on day 0 of AZD1222 vaccination. This chain connects TRBV5-1 to TRBJ1-2; D perhaps matches TRBD1 (6 bases). The TCR was taken from an adult in good health. This CDR3 reads CASSFGDRQNYGYTF. CDR3 DNA: TGCGCCAGCAGCTTTGGAGACAGGCAAAACTATGGCTACACCTTC.